The entry below gives a single TCR beta chain sequence along with its context. This entry belongs to a study of blood T cell repertoires in COVID-19. Background on the study: Italy, Spain and the United States were the sources of the convalescent and acute COVID-19 samples. The cDNA or gDNA used as material had been derived from T cells, B-cell-depleted T cells, or PBMCs.

The CDR3 is 18 residues long. The germline gives CDR1 MNHEY, CDR2 SVGEGT. The V and J ends lost 0 bases and 3 bases respectively, with 21 bases between them. Original processing notes: Reference gene primers were amplified, and this amplification served to estimate nucleated cell counts. TCRdb's table, derived via immunoSEQ multiplex PCR, lists solely in-frame clones and lacks some. The DNA was the basis for D and trimming; V, J and clone size are from that table. The sample contains about 400,000 clones, more than 80% of which appear only once. The origin of this receptor is a man aged 35 to 55 with acute or convalescent COVID-19. Sequenced sample: peripheral blood. This chain uses TRBV6-2 or TRBV6-3 with TRBJ2-7; D uncertain. CDR3 protein: CASSYSIGRPRAGYEQYF. For the CDR3, the DNA is TGTGCCAGCAGTTACTCGATTGGAAGGCCCCGCGCAGGCTACGAGCAGTACTTC.